The rows below give T cell receptor beta chains drawn from one sample of a study of blood T cell repertoires in COVID-19. Sequenced by immunoSEQ multiplex PCR; TCRdb stores in-frame clones only, minus some. Seen here are about 320,000 clones, 90% to 95% observed once, and the top ten hold about 4%. Source material: PBMCs or T cells enriched from blood (not recorded which). Receptors were obtained from a woman between 25 and 40 years old who had been exposed to COVID-19. CDR3s include the opening cysteine and the closing phenylalanine or tryptophan. The D gene is left open where the match is weak. Rows give clone size only sometimes, using once, few, many, or a class for an expanded clone.

TRBD1 TRBJ1-2 - 15 TRBV7-9 CASSLRTGGINGYTF TGTGCCAGCAGCTTGCGAACAGGGGGTATTAATGGCTACACCTTC
- TRBJ1-5 - 17 TRBV19 CASRPPLGRGGNQPQHF TGTGCCAGTAGGCCTCCCCTTGGGCGGGGCGGCAATCAGCCCCAGCATTTT
TRBD2 TRBJ2-1 - 16 TRBV4-1 CASSQDGSGAYNEQFF TGCGCCAGCAGCCAAGATGGGAGCGGGGCTTACAATGAGCAGTTCTTC
- TRBJ2-7 - 13 TRBV11-2 CASSFGGAYEQYF TGTGCCAGCAGCTTTGGAGGGGCCTACGAGCAGTACTTC
- TRBJ1-4 - 15 TRBV4-1 CASSQAVVTNEKLFF TGCGCCAGCAGCCAAGCGGTGGTAACTAATGAAAAACTGTTTTTT
- TRBJ2-7 - 15 TRBV19 CASSTPGQGKYEQYF TGTGCCAGTAGTACCCCCGGGCAGGGAAAGTACGAGCAGTACTTC
TRBD1 TRBJ2-4 - 15 TRBV5-1 CASSSGGQGENIQYF TGCGCCAGCAGCTCTGGGGGACAGGGAGAAAACATTCAGTACTTC
- TRBJ1-1 - 15 TRBV6-1 CASSEGAGEGVAAFF TGTGCCAGCAGTGAAGGGGCAGGGGAAGGGGTTGCAGCTTTCTTT
- TRBJ2-3 - 12 TRBV6-1 CASSEYSDTQYF TGTGCCAGCAGTGAATACTCAGATACGCAGTATTTT
- TRBJ2-3 - 12 TRBV12-3/TRBV12-4 CASSLQGDTQYF TGTGCCAGCAGTCTCCAGGGTGATACGCAGTATTTT
- TRBJ1-2 - 13 TRBV7-2 CASSLLRRDGYTF TGTGCCAGCAGCTTATTAAGACGGGATGGCTACACCTTC
TRBD1 TRBJ1-1 - 14 TRBV27 CASTTRQGMTEAFF TGTGCCAGCACGACTCGACAGGGTATGACTGAAGCTTTCTTT
TRBD1 TRBJ1-5 - 18 TRBV5-6 CASSLAMAGGFGSQPQHF TGTGCCAGCAGCTTGGCCATGGCAGGGGGCTTCGGGAGTCAGCCCCAGCATTTT
- TRBJ1-1 once 15 TRBV4-1 CASSQAWVGDIEAFF TGCGCCAGCAGCCAAGCTTGGGTGGGGGACATTGAAGCTTTCTTT
- TRBJ2-5 - 15 TRBV5-1 CASSLFGTKGETQYF TGCGCCAGCAGCTTGTTCGGGACAAAGGGGGAGACCCAGTACTTC
TRBD1 TRBJ1-4 once 20 TRBV4-3 CASSQDLVGTGRRGNEKLFF TGCGCCAGCAGCCAAGATCTCGTAGGGACAGGACGTCGGGGGAATGAAAAACTGTTTTTT
- TRBJ1-3 - 14 TRBV29-1 CSVSRRSSGNTIYF TGCAGCGTTTCCCGTAGATCTTCCGGAAACACCATATATTTT
TRBD1 TRBJ1-2 - 11 TRBV7-9 CASSRDSGYTF TGTGCCAGCAGCCGGGACAGTGGCTACACCTTC
- TRBJ2-1 - 15 TRBV7-9 CASSFSGKSYNEQFF TGTGCCAGCAGCTTTAGCGGCAAGTCCTACAATGAGCAGTTCTTC
TRBD1 TRBJ1-1 few 15 TRBV27 CASSFDAGGRTEAFF TGTGCCAGCAGTTTTGATGCAGGGGGACGGACTGAAGCTTTCTTT
TRBD1 TRBJ1-2 - 15 TRBV4-3 CASSHTGVGGYGYTF TGCGCCAGCAGCCACACAGGGGTGGGGGGTTATGGCTACACCTTC
TRBD1 TRBJ1-2 - 17 TRBV14 CASSPTGGQRPPYGYTF TGTGCCAGCAGCCCGACCGGGGGACAGCGCCCCCCCTATGGCTACACCTTC
TRBD1 TRBJ2-1 - 12 TRBV24-1 CATSDSGTDTFF TGTGCCACCAGTGATTCCGGGACAGATACGTTCTTC
TRBD1 TRBJ1-4 - 14 TRBV7-2 CASSLDPDRVELFF TGTGCCAGCAGCTTAGATCCGGACAGGGTAGAACTGTTTTTT
- TRBJ1-2 - 15 TRBV5-1 CASSLGQNENYGYTF TGCGCCAGCAGCTTGGGGCAGAATGAAAACTATGGCTACACCTTC
TRBD1 TRBJ1-1 once 13 TRBV24-1 CATRGGTGSEAFF TGTGCCACCAGGGGGGGGACAGGTTCTGAAGCTTTCTTT
- TRBJ1-2 - 15 TRBV30 CAWRKLGQIFYGYTF TGTGCCTGGAGGAAACTCGGACAGATCTTCTATGGCTACACCTTC
- TRBJ1-5 - 17 TRBV19 CASSDIQRRAINQPQHF TGTGCCAGTAGTGATATTCAGCGGAGAGCCATCAATCAGCCCCAGCATTTT
TRBD1 TRBJ1-4 - 14 TRBV19 CASRRQGEGEKLFF TGTGCCAGTAGGCGACAGGGGGAAGGAGAAAAACTGTTTTTT
TRBD1 TRBJ1-1 - 14 TRBV4-1 CASSWDRARDEAFF TGCGCCAGCAGCTGGGACAGGGCCAGGGATGAAGCTTTCTTT
TRBD2 TRBJ2-1 - 15 TRBV30 CAWSGRGLLHNEQFF TGTGCCTGGAGCGGGAGGGGGTTACTACACAATGAGCAGTTCTTC
- TRBJ2-5 - 13 TRBV5-1 CASSPSRGETQYF TGCGCCAGCAGCCCATCTCGAGGAGAGACCCAGTACTTC
TRBD1 TRBJ1-1 - 15 TRBV11-3 CASSHTGGGETEAFF TGTGCCAGCAGCCACACAGGGGGCGGGGAAACTGAAGCTTTCTTT
- TRBJ2-3 - 14 TRBV7-2 CASSLPGSTDTQYF TGTGCCAGCAGCTTACCAGGAAGCACAGATACGCAGTATTTT
TRBD1 TRBJ1-5 - 16 TRBV27 CASSFVGGGRNQPQHF TGTGCCAGCAGTTTTGTAGGAGGGGGCCGCAATCAGCCCCAGCATTTT
- TRBJ1-2 - 13 TRBV10-3 CAIKLGGGYGYTF TGTGCCATCAAGTTGGGGGGTGGGTATGGCTACACCTTC
TRBD2 TRBJ2-3 - 16 TRBV5-4 CASSRRLAGGPDTQYF TGTGCCAGCAGCCGCCGACTAGCGGGGGGGCCAGATACGCAGTATTTT
- TRBJ1-6 - 14 TRBV5-1 CASSLGQESSPLHF TGCGCCAGCAGCTTGGGACAGGAAAGTTCACCCCTCCACTTT
- TRBJ1-6 once 15 TRBV3-1/TRBV3-2 CASSGPHLTNSPLHF TGTGCCAGCAGCGGGCCGCACCTAACAAATTCACCCCTCCACTTT
- TRBJ1-1 few 15 TRBV11-3 CASSQPDRPRTEAFF TGTGCCAGCAGCCAACCGGACAGACCGAGGACTGAAGCTTTCTTT
- TRBJ2-1 - 12 TRBV18 CASSPSGVEQFF TGTGCCAGCTCACCATCGGGGGTCGAGCAGTTCTTC
- TRBJ1-3 - 13 TRBV5-1 CASKAFSGNTIYF TGCGCCAGCAAAGCGTTCTCTGGAAACACCATATATTTT
- TRBJ1-5 - 12 TRBV2 CASSAGFQPQHF TGTGCCAGCAGTGCGGGTTTTCAGCCCCAGCATTTT
TRBD2 TRBJ2-7 - 14 TRBV3-1/TRBV3-2 CASSLTGLHYEQYF TGTGCCAGCAGCCTAACGGGACTACACTACGAGCAGTACTTC
- TRBJ2-7 few 12 TRBV10-1 CASKGRLYEQYF TGCGCCAGCAAGGGGAGGCTCTACGAGCAGTACTTC
- TRBJ1-1 - 16 TRBV7-8 CASRVKLGLGNTEAFF TGTGCCAGCAGGGTTAAGTTGGGGCTGGGTAACACTGAAGCTTTCTTT
- TRBJ2-7 - 17 TRBV7-9 CASSLAPPRMGPYEQYF TGTGCCAGCAGCTTAGCCCCCCCCCGGATGGGCCCCTACGAGCAGTACTTC
- TRBJ2-7 - 13 TRBV30 CAWKWGQGYEQYF TGTGCCTGGAAGTGGGGCCAGGGGTACGAGCAGTACTTC
TRBD1 TRBJ2-2 - 15 TRBV6-2/TRBV6-3 CASSYHRGRSGELFF TGTGCCAGCAGTTACCACAGGGGGCGCTCCGGGGAGCTGTTTTTT
- TRBJ1-3 - 12 TRBV6-5 CASCPGGNTIYF TGTGCCAGCTGTCCGGGGGGAAACACCATATATTTT
- TRBJ1-2 - 14 TRBV18 CASSPQGRPGGYTF TGTGCCAGCTCACCCCAGGGGCGCCCAGGGGGCTACACCTTC
- TRBJ1-1 - 16 TRBV6-2/TRBV6-3 CASSYLPGQLNTEAFF TGTGCCAGCAGTTACTTGCCAGGGCAGCTGAACACTGAAGCTTTCTTT
- TRBJ2-5 - 13 TRBV5-1 CASSLESSGTQYF TGCGCCAGCAGCTTGGAATCTAGTGGGACCCAGTACTTC
- TRBJ1-2 - 14 TRBV4-1 CASSPGEGNYGYTF TGCGCCAGCAGCCCAGGGGAGGGAAACTATGGCTACACCTTC
TRBD1 TRBJ1-2 - 13 TRBV2 CASSYDRGYFYTF TGTGCCAGCAGTTATGACAGGGGGTACTTCTACACCTTC